The clone carrying this T cell receptor beta chain was counted at least ten times. Its antigen is not identified. This entry is derived from a study of blood T cells in healthy people across ages. Study context: Template switching caught about one barcoded beta molecule for each two T cells. General study findings and limits: Because sorting was not performed, PBMCs prevented conclusive naive versus antigen-experienced comparison. It was the long-lived donors that had more naive CD4+ cells and higher diversity than aged donors.

Alongside a J-beta primer mix, a sample-barcoded 5' primer served in a second PCR lasting about 7 to 11 cycles. TCRdb processed the 5' RACE reads anew with MiXCR; each CDR3 protein has one entry. The table shows roughly 800,000 distinct CDR3 sequences, with 20% to 30% occurring only once. The sample was also reused in another study, on T cells of mothers and their children.

This sequence originates from a boy between 10 and 17 years old in good health. The material sequenced was blood.

This chain's CDR3 is CSADGQGAGGYTF. The CDR3 region has the DNA TGCAGCGCGGACGGACAGGGGGCGGGTGGCTACACCTTC. This chain links TRBV29-1 with TRBJ1-2; TRBD1 agrees at 11 bases. V lost 7 bases, J lost 7 bases, and 8 bases stayed unmatched. The CDR3 totals 13 residues. Germline lookup yields CDR1 SQVTM and CDR2 ANQGSEA.